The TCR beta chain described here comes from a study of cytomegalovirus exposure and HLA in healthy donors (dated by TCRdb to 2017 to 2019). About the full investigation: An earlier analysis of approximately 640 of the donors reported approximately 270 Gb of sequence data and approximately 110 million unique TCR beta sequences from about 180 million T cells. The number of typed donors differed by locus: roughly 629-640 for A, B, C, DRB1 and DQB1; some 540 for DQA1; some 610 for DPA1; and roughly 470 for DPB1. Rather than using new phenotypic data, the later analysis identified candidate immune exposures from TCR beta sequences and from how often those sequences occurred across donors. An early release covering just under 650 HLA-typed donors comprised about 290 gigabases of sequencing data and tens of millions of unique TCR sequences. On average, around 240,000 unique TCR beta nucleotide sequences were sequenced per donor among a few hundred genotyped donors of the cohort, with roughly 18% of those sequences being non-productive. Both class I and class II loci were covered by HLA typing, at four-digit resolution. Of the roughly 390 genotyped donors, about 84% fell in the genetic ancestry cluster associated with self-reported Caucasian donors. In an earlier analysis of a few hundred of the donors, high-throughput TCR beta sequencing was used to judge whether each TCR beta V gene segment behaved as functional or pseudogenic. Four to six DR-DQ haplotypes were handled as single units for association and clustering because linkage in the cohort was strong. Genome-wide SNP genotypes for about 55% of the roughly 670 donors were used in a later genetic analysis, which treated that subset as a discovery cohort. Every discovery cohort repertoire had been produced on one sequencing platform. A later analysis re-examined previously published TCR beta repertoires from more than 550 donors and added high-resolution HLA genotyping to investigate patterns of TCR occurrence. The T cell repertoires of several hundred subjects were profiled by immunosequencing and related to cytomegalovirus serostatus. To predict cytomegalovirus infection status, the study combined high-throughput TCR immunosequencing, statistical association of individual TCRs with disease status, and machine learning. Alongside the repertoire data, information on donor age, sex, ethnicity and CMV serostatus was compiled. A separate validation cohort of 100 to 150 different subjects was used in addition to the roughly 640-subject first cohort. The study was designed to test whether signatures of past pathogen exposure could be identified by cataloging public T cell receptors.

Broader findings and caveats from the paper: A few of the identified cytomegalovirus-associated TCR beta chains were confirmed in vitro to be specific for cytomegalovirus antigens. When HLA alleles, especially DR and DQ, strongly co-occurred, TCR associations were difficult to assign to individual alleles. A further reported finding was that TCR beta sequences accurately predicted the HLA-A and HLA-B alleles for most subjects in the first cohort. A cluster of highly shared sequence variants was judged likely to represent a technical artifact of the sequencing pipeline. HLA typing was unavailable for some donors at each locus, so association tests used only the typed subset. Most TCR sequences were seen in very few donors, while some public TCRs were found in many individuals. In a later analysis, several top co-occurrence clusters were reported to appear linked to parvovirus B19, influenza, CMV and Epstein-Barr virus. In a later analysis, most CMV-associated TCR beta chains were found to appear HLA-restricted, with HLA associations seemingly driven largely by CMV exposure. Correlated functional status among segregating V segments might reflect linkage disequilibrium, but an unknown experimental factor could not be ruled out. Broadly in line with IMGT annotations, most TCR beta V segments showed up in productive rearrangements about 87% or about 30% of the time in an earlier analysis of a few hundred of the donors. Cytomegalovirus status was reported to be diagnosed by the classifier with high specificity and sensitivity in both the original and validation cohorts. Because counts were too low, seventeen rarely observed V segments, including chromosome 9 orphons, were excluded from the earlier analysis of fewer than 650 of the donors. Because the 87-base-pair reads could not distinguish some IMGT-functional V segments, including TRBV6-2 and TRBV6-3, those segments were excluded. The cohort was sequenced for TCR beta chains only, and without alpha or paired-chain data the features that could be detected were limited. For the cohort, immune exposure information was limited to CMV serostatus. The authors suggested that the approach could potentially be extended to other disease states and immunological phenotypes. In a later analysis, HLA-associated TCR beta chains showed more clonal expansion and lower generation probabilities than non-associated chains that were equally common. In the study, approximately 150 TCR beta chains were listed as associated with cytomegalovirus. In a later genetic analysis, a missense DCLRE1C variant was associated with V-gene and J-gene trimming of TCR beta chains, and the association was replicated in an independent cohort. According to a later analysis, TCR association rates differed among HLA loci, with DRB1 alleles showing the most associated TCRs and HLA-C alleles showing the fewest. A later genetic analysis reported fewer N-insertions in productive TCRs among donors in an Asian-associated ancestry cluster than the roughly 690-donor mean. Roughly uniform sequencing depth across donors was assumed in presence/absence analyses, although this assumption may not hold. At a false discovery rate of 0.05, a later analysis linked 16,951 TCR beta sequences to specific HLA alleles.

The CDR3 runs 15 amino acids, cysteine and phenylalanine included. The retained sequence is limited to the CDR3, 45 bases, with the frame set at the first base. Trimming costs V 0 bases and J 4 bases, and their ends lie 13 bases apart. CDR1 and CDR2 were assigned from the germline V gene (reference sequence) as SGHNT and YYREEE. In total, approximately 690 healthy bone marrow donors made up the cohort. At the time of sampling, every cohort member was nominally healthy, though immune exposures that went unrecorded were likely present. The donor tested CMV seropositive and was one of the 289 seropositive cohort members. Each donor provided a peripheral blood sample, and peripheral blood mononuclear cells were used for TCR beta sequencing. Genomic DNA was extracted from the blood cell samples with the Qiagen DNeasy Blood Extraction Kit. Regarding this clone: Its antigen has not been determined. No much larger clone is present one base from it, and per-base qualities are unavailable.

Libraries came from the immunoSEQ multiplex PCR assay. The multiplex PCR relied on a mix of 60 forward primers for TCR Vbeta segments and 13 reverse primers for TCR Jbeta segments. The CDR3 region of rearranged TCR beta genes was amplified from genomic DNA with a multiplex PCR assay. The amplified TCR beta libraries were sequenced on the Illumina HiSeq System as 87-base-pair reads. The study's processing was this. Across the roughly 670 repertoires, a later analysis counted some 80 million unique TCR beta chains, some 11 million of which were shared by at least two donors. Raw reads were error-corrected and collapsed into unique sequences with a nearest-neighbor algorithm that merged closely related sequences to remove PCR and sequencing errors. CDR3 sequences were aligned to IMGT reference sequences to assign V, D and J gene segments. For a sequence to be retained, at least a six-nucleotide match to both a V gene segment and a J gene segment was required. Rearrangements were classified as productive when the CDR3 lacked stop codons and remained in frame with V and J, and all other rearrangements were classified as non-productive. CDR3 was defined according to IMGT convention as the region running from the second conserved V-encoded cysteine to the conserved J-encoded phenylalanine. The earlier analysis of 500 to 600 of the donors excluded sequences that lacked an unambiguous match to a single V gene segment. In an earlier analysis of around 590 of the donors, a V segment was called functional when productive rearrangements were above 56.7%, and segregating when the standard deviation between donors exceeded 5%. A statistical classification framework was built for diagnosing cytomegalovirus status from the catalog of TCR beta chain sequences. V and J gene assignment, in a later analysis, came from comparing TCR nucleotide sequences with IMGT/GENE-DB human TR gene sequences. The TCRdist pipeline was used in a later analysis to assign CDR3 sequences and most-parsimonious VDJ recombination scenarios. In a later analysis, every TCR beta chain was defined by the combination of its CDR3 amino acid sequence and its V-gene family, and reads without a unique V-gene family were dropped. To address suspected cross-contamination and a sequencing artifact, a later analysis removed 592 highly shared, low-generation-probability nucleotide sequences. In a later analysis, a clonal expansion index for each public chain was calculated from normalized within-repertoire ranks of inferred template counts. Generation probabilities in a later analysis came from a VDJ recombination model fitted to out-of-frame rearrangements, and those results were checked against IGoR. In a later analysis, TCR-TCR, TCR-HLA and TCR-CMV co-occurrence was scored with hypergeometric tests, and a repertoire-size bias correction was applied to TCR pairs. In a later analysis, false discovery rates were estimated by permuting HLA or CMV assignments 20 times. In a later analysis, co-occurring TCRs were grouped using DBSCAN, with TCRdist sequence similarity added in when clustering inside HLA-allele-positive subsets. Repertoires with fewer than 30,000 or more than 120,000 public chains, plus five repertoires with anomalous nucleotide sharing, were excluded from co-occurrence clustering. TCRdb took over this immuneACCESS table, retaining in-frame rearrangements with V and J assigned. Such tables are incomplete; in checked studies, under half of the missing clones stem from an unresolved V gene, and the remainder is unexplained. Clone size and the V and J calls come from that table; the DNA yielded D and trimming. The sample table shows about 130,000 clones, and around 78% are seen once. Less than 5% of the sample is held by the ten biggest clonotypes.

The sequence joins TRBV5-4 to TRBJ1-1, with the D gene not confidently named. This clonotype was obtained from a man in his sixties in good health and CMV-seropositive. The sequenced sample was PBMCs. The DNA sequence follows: TGTGCCAGCAGCTTGGCATGGCCTCCGGGCACTGAAGCTTTCTTT. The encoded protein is CASSLAWPPGTEAFF.